This T cell receptor beta chain was captured by sequencing in a study of blood T cell repertoires in COVID-19. Only a few counts were recorded for this clone. This specimen includes other DNA sequences encoding the same CDR3. The ends lost 4 bases at V and 3 bases at J; junction bases unmatched: 3. The CDR3 runs to 15 residues. From germline, CDR1 is MNHEY and CDR2 SVGAGI. In the study's own analysis: Nucleated cell number was recorded as an estimate derived from reference gene primer amplification. Assay used: immunoSEQ multiplex PCR; TCRdb lists only in-frame clones, some missing. Clone size and V and J calls were adopted from that table, with D and trimming inferred from the DNA. The sample yields 100,000 to 150,000 clones, about 86% seen once.

V usage is TRBV6-5 and J usage is TRBJ2-7; 13 bases agree with TRBD2. The receptor comes from a woman in her 50s with acute or convalescent COVID-19. Sequencing used peripheral blood. CDR3 residues: CASSSGLAGVYEQYF. CDR3 bases: TGTGCCAGCAGTTCAGGACTAGCGGGGGTCTACGAGCAGTACTTC.